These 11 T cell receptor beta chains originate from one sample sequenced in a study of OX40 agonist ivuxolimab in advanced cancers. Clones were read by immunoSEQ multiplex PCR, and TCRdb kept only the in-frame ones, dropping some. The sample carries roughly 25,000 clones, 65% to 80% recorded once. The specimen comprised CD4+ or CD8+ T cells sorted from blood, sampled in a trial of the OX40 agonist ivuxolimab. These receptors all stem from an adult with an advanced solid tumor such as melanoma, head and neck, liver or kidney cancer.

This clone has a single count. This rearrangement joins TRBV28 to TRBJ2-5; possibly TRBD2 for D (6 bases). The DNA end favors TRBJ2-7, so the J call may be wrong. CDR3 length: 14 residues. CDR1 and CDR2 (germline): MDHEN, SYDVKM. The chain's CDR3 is CASRHRRGPYEQYF. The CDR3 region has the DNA TGTGCCAGCCGACACAGGAGGGGACCCTACGAGCAGTACTTC.

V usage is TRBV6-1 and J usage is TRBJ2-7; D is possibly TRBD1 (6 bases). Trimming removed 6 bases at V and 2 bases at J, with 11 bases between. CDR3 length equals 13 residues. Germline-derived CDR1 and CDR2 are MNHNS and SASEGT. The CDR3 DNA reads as TGTGCCAGCAGCACAGGACAGACCTACGAGCAGTACTTC. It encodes CASSTGQTYEQYF.

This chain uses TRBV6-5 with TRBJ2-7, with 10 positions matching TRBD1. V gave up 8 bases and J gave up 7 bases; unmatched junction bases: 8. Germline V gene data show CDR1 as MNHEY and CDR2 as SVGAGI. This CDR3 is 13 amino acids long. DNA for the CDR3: TGTGCCAGCTCGACAGGGGGCTCGGGAGAGCAGTACTTC. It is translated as CASSTGGSGEQYF.

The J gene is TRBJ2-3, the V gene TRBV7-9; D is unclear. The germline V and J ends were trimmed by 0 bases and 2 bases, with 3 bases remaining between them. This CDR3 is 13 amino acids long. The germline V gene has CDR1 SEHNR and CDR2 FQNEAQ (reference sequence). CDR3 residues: CASSLAVTDTQYF. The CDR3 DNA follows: TGTGCCAGCAGCTTAGCGGTCACAGATACGCAGTATTTT.

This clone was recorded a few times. Here the CDR3 reads CASSLGRQDLYEQYF. DNA of the CDR3: TGTGCCAGCAGCTTAGGACGACAGGATCTTTACGAGCAGTACTTC. The gene calls are TRBV11-2 and TRBJ2-7; D is possibly TRBD1 (6 bases). The CDR3 spans 15 residues. The V gene lost 1 base and the J gene lost 4 bases, with 14 bases spanning the gap. The V gene's germline CDR1 is SGHAT and CDR2 FQNNGV.

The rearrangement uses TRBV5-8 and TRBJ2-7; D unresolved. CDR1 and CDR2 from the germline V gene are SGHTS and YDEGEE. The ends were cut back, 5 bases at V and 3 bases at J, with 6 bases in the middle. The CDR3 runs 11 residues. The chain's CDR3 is CASRFSYEQYF. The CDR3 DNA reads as TGTGCCAGCAGGTTTAGCTACGAGCAGTACTTC.

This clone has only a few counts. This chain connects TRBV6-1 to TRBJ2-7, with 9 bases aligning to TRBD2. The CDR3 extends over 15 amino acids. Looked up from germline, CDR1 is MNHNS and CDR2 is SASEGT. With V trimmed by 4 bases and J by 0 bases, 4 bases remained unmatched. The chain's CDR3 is CASSGGGRASYEQYF. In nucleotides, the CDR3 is TGTGCCAGCAGTGGGGGCGGGAGGGCCTCCTACGAGCAGTACTTC.

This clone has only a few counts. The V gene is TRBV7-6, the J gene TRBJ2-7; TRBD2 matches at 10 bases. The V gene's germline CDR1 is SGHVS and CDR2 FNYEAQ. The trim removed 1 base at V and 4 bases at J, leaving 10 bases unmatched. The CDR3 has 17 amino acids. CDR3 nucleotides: TGTGCCAGCAGCTTAGGGGTTACTAGCGGGGTTTCTTACGAGCAGTACTTC. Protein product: CASSLGVTSGVSYEQYF.

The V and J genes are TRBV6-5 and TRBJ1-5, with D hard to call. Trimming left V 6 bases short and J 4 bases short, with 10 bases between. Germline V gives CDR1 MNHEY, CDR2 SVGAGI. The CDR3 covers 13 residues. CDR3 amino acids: CASSLSENQPQHF. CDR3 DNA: TGTGCCAGCAGCCTCTCGGAGAATCAGCCCCAGCATTTT.

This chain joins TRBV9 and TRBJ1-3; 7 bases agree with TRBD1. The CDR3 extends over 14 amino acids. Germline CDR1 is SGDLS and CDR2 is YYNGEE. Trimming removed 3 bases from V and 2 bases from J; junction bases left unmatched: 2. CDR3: CASSAQGTGNTIYF. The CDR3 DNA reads TGTGCCAGCAGCGCACAGGGGACTGGAAACACCATATATTTT.

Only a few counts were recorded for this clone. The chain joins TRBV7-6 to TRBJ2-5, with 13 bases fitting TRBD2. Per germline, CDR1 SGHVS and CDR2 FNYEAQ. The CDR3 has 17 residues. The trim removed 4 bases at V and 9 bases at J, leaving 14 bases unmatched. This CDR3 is CASSSTSGGGPLSAQYF. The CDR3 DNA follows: TGTGCCAGCAGCTCCACTAGCGGGGGGGGGCCACTGTCGGCCCAGTACTTC.